The subject of this entry is one T cell receptor (beta chain). The antigen remains unidentified. Only in-frame clones appear in the TCRdb table, and some are missing; sequencing was by immunoSEQ multiplex PCR. This sample has some 50,000 clones, with less than 90% found just once. The record originates from a study of OX40 agonist ivuxolimab in advanced cancers. Study details: Dose-escalation patients were diagnosed with hepatocellular carcinoma, melanoma, renal cell cancer or head and neck cancer. Those enrolled were 80% to 85% male, with a mean age of 60 years and ages from about 20 to 85.

The V segment lost 5 bases and the J segment 3 bases; nucleotides outside the gene matches: 6. Germline V gene data show CDR1 as SGHTA and CDR2 as FQGTGA. The CDR3 is 15 residues long. Study results and caveats: Specificity for antigen went undetermined in the expanded peripheral T cells. Within 6 weeks, CD4+ and CD8+ blood T cells expanded clonally at 0.1 to 3.0 mg/kg.

Sequenced here: CD4+ or CD8+ T cells sorted from blood, sampled in a trial of the OX40 agonist ivuxolimab. The clonotype comes from an adult with an advanced solid tumor such as melanoma, head and neck, liver or kidney cancer. The chain carries TRBV7-3 and TRBJ2-2; 7 bases agree with TRBD1. The CDR3 protein is CASSPRQGYTGELFF. The DNA for the CDR3 is TGTGCCAGCAGCCCCCGACAGGGTTACACCGGGGAGCTGTTTTTT.